A selection of T cell receptor beta chains follows, all from one sample in a study of T cells in localized non-small cell lung cancer. Method: immunoSEQ multiplex PCR; TCRdb's copy keeps in-frame clones and lacks some. The profile shows around 50,000 clones, roughly nine tenths of them singletons. This sample comprised PBMCs, obtained before any cancer treatment. These receptors originate from a man aged 40 to 69 with stage II lung adenocarcinoma. The CDR3 runs from the conserved cysteine through the conserved F or W. A D gene is named only where the DNA matches it firmly.

len: 14; d_gene: NA; j_gene: TRBJ1-6; v_gene: TRBV5-1; CDR3aa: CASSLTAVNSPLHF; CDR3nt: TGCGCCAGCAGCTTGACAGCGGTTAATTCACCCCTCCACTTT
len: 15; d_gene: NA; j_gene: TRBJ1-2; v_gene: TRBV2; CDR3aa: CASSLRGGPNYGYTF; CDR3nt: TGTGCCAGCAGTCTCCGGGGGGGTCCTAACTATGGCTACACCTTC
len: 13; d_gene: NA; j_gene: TRBJ2-2; v_gene: TRBV7-9; CDR3aa: CASSREYTGELFF; CDR3nt: TGTGCCAGCAGCCGGGAGTATACCGGGGAGCTGTTTTTT
len: 16; d_gene: NA; j_gene: TRBJ2-1; v_gene: TRBV27; CDR3aa: CASSLSGTSSYNEQFF; CDR3nt: TGTGCCAGCAGTTTATCGGGGACAAGCTCCTACAATGAGCAGTTCTTC
len: 13; d_gene: NA; j_gene: TRBJ2-3; v_gene: TRBV6-5; CDR3aa: CASSRAQADTQYF; CDR3nt: TGTGCCAGCAGTCGGGCCCAGGCAGATACGCAGTATTTT
len: 12; d_gene: NA; j_gene: TRBJ2-1; v_gene: TRBV25-1; CDR3aa: CASSVTLGEQFF; CDR3nt: TGTGCCAGCAGTGTAACCCTAGGTGAGCAGTTCTTC
len: 13; d_gene: TRBD1; j_gene: TRBJ1-2; v_gene: TRBV6-5; CDR3aa: CASSWDRAGGYTF; CDR3nt: TGTGCCAGCAGTTGGGACAGGGCAGGTGGCTACACCTTC
len: 14; d_gene: TRBD1; j_gene: TRBJ2-7; v_gene: TRBV11-3; CDR3aa: CASSRGQGEYEQYF; CDR3nt: TGTGCCAGCAGCAGGGGACAGGGGGAGTACGAGCAGTACTTC
len: 15; d_gene: NA; j_gene: TRBJ2-4; v_gene: TRBV7-2; CDR3aa: CASSQGLLAKNIQYF; CDR3nt: TGTGCCAGCAGCCAAGGGTTACTAGCCAAAAACATTCAGTACTTC
len: 15; d_gene: NA; j_gene: TRBJ1-1; v_gene: TRBV6-1; CDR3aa: CASITWAPGMTEAFF; CDR3nt: TGTGCCAGCATCACCTGGGCGCCGGGAATGACTGAAGCTTTCTTT
len: 14; d_gene: TRBD1; j_gene: TRBJ1-6; v_gene: TRBV6-6; CDR3aa: CASSLTGGFSPLHF; CDR3nt: TGTGCCAGCAGCCTTACAGGGGGTTTTTCACCCCTCCACTTT
len: 15; d_gene: NA; j_gene: TRBJ2-6; v_gene: TRBV2; CDR3aa: CASSKGGTGANVLTF; CDR3nt: TGTGCCAGCAGTAAAGGGGGGACTGGGGCCAACGTCCTGACTTTC